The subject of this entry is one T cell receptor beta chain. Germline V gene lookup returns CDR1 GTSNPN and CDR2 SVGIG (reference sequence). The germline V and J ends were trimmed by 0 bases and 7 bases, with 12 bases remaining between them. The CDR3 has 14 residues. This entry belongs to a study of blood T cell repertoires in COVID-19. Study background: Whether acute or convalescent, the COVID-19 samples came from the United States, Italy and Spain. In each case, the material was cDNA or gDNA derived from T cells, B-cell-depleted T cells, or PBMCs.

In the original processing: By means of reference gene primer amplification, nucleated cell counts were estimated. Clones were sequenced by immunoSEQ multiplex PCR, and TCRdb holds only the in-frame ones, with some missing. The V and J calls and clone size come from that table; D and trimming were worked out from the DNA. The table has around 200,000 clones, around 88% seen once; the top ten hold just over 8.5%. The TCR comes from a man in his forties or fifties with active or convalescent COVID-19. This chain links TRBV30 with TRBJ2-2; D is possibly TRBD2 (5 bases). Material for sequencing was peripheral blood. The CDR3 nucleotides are TGTGCCTGGAGTGTAATGGGAGTTGGCGGGGAGCTGTTTTTT. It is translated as CAWSVMGVGGELFF.